This T cell receptor beta chain was identified during a study of blood T cell repertoires in COVID-19. Seattle patients were enrolled while actively infected and followed longitudinally. Germline lookup yields CDR1 SGHTA and CDR2 FQGNSA. J lost 5 bases, V lost 7 bases, and 13 bases had no gene match. CDR3 size: 16 residues. Original data processing: How many nucleated cells were present was estimated from reference gene primer amplification. Sequencing used immunoSEQ multiplex PCR; TCRdb keeps in-frame clones, though not all of them. For V, J and clone size, that table is used; D and trimming come from the DNA. The table records 100,000 to 150,000 clones, roughly 74% of them present only once.

Sample: peripheral blood. The rearrangement joins TRBV7-2 to TRBJ2-7, with 11 bases fitting TRBD2. This clonotype originated in a man older than 75 with COVID-19, enrolled during active disease. The DNA for the CDR3 is TGTGCCAGCACCCTAGAATCGACTAGCGGGACCAACGAGCAGTACTTC. This translates into CASTLESTSGTNEQYF.